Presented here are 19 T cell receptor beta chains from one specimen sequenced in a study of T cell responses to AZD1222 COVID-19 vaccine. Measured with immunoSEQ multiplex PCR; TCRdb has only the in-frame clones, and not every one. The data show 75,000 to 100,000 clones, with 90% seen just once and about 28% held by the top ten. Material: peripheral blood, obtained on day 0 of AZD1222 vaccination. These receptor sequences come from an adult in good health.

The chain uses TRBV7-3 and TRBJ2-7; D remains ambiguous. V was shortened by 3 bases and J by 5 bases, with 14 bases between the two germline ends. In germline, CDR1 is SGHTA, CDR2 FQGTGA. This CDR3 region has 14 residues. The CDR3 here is CASSFAPGIDEQYF. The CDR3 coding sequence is TGTGCCAGCAGCTTCGCCCCTGGGATCGACGAGCAGTACTTC.

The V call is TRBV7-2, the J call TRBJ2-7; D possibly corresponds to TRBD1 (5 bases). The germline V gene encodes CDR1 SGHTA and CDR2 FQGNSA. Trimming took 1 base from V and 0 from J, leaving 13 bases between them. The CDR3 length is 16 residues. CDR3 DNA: TGTGCCAGCAGCTTAGACTGGGGCATAAGCTCCTACGAGCAGTACTTC. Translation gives CASSLDWGISSYEQYF.

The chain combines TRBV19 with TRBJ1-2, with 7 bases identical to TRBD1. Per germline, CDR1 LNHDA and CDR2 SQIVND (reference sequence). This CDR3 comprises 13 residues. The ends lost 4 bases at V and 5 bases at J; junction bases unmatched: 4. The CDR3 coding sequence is TGTGCCAGTAGTACGGGGACAGAGTATGGCTACACCTTC. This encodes CASSTGTEYGYTF. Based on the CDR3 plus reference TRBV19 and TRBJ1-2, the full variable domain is DGGITQSPKYLFRKEGQNVTLSCEQNLNHDAMYWYRQDPGQGLRLIYYSQIVNDFQKGDIAEGYSVSREKKESFPLTVTSAQKNPTAFYLCASSTGTEYGYTFGSGTRLTVV.

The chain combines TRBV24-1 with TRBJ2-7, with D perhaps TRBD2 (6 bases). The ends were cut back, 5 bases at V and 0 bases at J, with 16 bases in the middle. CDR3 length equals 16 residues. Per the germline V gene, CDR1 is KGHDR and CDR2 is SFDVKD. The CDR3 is CATSGGTARSSYEQYF. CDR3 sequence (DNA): TGTGCCACCAGTGGCGGGACTGCGAGGAGCTCCTACGAGCAGTACTTC.

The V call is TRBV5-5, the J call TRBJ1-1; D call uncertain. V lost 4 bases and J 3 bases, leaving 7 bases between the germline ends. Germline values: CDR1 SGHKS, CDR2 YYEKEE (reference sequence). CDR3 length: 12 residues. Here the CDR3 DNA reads TGTGCCAGCAGCCTATCTTACACTGAAGCTTTCTTT. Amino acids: CASSLSYTEAFF.

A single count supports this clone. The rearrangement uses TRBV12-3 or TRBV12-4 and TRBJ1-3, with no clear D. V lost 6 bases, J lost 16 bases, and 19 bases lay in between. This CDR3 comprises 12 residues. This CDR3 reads CASSKTDGRGYF. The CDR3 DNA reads TGTGCCAGCAGCAAAACTGACGGCCGCGGGTATTTT.

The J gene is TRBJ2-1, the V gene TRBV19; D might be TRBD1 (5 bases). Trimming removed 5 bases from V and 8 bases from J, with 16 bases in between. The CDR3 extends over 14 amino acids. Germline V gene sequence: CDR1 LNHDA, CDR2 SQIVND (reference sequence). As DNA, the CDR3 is TGTGCCAGTAGTGGGCGGACCCCCAGGGATGAGCAGTTCTTC. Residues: CASSGRTPRDEQFF.

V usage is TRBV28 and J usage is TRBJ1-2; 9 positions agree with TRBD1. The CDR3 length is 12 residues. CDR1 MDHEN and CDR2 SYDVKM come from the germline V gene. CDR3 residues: CAAGTGLNGYTF. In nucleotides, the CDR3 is TGTGCAGCCGGGACAGGGCTAAATGGCTACACCTTC.

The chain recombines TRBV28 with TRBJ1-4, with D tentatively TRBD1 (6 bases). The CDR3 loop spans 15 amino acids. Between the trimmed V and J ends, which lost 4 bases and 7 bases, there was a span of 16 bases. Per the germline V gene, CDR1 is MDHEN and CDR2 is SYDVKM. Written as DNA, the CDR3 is TGTGCCAGCAGTTCCCGACAGGCGAGGGGTGAAAAACTGTTTTTT. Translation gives CASSSRQARGEKLFF.

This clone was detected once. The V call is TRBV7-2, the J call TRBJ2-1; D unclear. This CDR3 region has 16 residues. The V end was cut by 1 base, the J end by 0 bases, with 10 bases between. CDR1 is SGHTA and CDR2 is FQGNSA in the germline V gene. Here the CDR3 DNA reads TGTGCCAGCAGCTTAGTTCCCGCGAGCTCCTACAATGAGCAGTTCTTC. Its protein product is CASSLVPASSYNEQFF.

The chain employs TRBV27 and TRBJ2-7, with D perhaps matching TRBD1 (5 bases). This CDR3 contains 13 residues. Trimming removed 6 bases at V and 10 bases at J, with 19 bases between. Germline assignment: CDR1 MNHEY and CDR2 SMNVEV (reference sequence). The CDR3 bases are TGTGCCAGCAGCTTAAGAACGAAGACAGTACAGTACTTC. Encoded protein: CASSLRTKTVQYF.

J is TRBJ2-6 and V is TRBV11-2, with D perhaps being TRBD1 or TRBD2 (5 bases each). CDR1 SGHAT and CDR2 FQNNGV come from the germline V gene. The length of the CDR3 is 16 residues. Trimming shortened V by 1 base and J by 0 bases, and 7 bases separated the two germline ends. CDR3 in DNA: TGTGCCAGCAGCTTAGGTGGGGGCTCTGGGGCCAACGTCCTGACTTTC. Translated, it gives CASSLGGGSGANVLTF.

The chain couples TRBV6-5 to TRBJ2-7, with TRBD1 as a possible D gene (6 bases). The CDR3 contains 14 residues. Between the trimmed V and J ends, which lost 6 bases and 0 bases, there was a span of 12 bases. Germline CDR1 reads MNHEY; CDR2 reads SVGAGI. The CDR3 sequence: CASRTQGSSYEQYF. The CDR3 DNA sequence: TGTGCCAGCAGAACACAGGGCAGCTCCTACGAGCAGTACTTC.

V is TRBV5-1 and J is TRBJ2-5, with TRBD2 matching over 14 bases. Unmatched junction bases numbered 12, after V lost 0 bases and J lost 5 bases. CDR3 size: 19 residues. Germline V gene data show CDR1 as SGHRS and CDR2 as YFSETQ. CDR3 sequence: CASSLARGTSGRRQETQYF. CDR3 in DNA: TGCGCCAGCAGCTTGGCCCGGGGGACTAGCGGGAGACGACAGGAGACCCAGTACTTC.

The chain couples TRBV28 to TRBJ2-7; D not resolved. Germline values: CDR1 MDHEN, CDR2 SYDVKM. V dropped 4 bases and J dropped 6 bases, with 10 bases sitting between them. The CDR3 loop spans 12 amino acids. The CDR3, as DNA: TGTGCCAGCAGTTCCGTCCGGTTCGAGCAGTACTTC. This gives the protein CASSSVRFEQYF.

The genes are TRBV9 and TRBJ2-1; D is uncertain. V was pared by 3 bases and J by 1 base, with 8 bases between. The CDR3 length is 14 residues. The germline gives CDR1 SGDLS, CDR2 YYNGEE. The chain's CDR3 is CASSGSRSYNEQFF. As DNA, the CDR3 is TGTGCCAGCAGCGGTAGTAGATCCTACAATGAGCAGTTCTTC.

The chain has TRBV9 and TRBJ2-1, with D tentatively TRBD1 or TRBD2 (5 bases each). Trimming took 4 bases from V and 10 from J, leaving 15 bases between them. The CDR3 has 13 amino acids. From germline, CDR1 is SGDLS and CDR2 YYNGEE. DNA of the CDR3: TGTGCCAGCAGCCCCGGGACCTTTGGGGAGCAGTTCTTC. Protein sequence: CASSPGTFGEQFF.

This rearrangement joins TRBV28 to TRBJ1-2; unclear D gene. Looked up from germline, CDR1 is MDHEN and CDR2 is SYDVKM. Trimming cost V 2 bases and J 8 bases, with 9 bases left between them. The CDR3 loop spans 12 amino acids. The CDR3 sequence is CASSLQARGYTF. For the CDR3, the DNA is TGTGCCAGCAGTTTACAGGCGCGGGGCTACACCTTC.

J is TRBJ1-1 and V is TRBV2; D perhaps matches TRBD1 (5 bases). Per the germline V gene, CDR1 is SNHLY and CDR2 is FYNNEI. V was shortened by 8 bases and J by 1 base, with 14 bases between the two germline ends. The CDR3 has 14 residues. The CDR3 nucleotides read TGTGCCAGCTACCCCCGGGGCCCGAACACTGAAGCTTTCTTT. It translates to CASYPRGPNTEAFF.